The 5 T cell receptor beta chains listed next were all sequenced from one sample in a study of human T cells and chemical hapten exposure. TCRdb reanalysed the RACE reads using MiXCR and keeps one entry per CDR3 protein. There are more than 70,000 distinct CDR3 sequences in the sample; about 8.6% occur only once, and about 3% lies in the top ten. This sample's time point: healthy volunteer bleed at 2 weeks. Someone pulled total RNA out of unfractionated whole blood. Sequenced sample: whole blood. The receptors derive from a female donor in good health. Some clones in this sample may be carry-over from other donors' samples.

The chain is built from TRBV6-5 and TRBJ1-5; D remains unclear. Trimming removed 0 bases from V and 9 bases from J, with 12 bases in between. This CDR3 contains 14 residues. The germline CDR1 and CDR2 sequences are MNHEY and SVGAGI. CDR3 loop: CASSYSGLAGPQHF. The CDR3 DNA reads as TGTGCCAGCAGTTACTCAGGGCTAGCAGGGCCCCAGCATTTT.

The chain combines TRBV28 with TRBJ1-5; the D is unclear. V was trimmed by 3 bases and J by 0 bases, leaving 9 bases between them. CDR3 length: 15 amino acids. Per germline, CDR1 MDHEN and CDR2 SYDVKM. CDR3 residues: CASSLDFSSNQPQHF. The CDR3 bases are TGTGCCAGCAGTTTGGATTTCTCTAGCAATCAGCCCCAGCATTTT.

This clonotype was detected only once. This may be a read error: a much more frequent sequence differs by one nucleotide. This chain links TRBV29-1 with TRBJ2-6; D not certain. From germline, CDR1 is SQVTM and CDR2 ANQGSEA. CDR3 length: 14 residues. Trimming took 6 bases from V and 0 from J, leaving 9 bases between them. The CDR3 coding sequence is TGCAGCGTCGGACCCTCCTCTGGGGCCAACGTCCTGACTTTC. It codes for CSVGPSSGANVLTF.

This clonotype was detected a few times. V gene TRBV28 combines with J gene TRBJ1-3, with 7 positions matching TRBD1. Germline V CDR1 and CDR2: MDHEN, SYDVKM. V lost 6 bases to trimming and J lost 2 bases; unmatched junction nucleotides: 10. The CDR3 is made up of 16 amino acids. CDR3 residues: CASRGRGRIPGNTIYF. As DNA, the CDR3 is TGTGCCAGCAGGGGGAGGGGGCGCATCCCTGGAAACACCATATATTTT.

For this clonotype: This sequence may be a read error, since a much larger clone differs from it by one base. The V call is TRBV6-1, the J call TRBJ1-1; no clear D gene. The CDR3 consists of 13 residues. CDR1 is MNHNS, CDR2 SASEGT, per germline. V was clipped by 2 bases and J by 7 bases, with 11 bases between them. The CDR3 DNA reads as TGTGCCAGCAGTGAAACTGAACCGAGTGAAGCTTTCTTT. Translation gives CASSETEPSEAFF.